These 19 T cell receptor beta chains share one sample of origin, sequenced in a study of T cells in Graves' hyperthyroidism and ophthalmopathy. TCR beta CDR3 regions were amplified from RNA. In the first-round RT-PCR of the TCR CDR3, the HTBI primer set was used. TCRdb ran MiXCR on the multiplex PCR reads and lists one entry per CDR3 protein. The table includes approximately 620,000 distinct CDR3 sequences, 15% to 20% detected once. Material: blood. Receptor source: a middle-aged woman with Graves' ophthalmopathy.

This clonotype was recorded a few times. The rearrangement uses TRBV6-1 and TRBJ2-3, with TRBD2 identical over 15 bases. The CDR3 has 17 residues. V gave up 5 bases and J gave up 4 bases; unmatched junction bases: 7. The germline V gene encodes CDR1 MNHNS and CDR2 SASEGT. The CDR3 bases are TGTGCCAGCAGTCCGGGACTAGCGGGAGGTTCCGCAGATACGCAGTATTTT. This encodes CASSPGLAGGSADTQYF.

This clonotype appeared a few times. The CDR3 region has the DNA TGTGCCAGCAGTACCTCGGGAGCCACGTACAATGAGCAGTTCTTC. Its translation is CASSTSGATYNEQFF. The chain combines TRBV28 with TRBJ2-1, with D maybe TRBD2 (6 bases). CDR1 MDHEN and CDR2 SYDVKM come from the germline V gene. V was pared by 5 bases and J by 4 bases, with 15 bases between. This CDR3 has 15 amino acids.

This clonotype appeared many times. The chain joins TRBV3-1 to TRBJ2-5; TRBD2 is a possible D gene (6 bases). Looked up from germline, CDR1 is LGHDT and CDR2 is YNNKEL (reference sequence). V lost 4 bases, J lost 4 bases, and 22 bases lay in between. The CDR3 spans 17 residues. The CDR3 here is CASSLRRDSVRGETQYF. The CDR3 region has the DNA TGTGCCAGCAGCCTGCGACGGGACTCGGTAAGGGGAGAGACCCAGTACTTC.

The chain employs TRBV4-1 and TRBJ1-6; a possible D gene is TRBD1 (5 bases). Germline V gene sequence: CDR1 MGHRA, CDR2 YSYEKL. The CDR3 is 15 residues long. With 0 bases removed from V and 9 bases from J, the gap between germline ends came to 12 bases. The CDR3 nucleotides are TGCGCCAGCAGCCAAGAGCCAGGGTTACGTTCACCCCTCCACTTT. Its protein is CASSQEPGLRSPLHF.

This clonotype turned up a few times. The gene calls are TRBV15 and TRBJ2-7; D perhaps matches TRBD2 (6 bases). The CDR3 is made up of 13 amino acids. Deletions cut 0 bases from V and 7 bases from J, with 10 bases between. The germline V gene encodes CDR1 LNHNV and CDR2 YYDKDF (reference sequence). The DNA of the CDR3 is TGTGCCACCAGCAGAGATTTGGGGAGGGAGCAGTACTTC. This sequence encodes CATSRDLGREQYF.

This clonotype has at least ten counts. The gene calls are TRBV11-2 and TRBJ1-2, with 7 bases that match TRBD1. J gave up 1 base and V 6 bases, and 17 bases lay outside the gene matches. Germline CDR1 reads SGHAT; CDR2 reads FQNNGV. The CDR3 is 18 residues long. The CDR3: CASRPIRDRDRHNYGYTF. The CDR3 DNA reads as TGTGCCAGCAGACCCATCCGTGACCGGGACAGACATAACTATGGCTACACCTTC.

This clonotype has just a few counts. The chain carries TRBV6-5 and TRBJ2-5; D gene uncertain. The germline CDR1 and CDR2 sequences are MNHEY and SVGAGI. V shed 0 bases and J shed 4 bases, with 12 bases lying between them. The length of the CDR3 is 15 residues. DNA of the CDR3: TGTGCCAGCAGTTACTCTTTCCGAGGTGGAGAGACCCAGTACTTC. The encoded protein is CASSYSFRGGETQYF.

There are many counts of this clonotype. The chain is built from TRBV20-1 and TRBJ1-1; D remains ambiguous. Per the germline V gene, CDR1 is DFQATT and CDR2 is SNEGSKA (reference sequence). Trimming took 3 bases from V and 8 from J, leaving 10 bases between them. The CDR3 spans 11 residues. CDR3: CSARDGVEAFF. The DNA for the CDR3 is TGCAGTGCTAGGGACGGGGTAGAAGCTTTCTTT.

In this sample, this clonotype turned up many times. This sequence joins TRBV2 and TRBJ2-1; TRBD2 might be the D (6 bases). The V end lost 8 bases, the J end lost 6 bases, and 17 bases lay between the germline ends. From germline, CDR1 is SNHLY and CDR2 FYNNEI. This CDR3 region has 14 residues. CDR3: CASRDSQLGNEQFF. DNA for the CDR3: TGTGCCAGCCGGGACTCCCAACTCGGCAATGAGCAGTTCTTC.

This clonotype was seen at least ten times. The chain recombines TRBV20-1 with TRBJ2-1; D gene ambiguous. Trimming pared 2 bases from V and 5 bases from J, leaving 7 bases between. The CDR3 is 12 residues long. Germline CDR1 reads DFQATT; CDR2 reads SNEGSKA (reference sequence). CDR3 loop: CSARLSHNEQFF. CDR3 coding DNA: TGCAGTGCTAGACTCTCTCACAATGAGCAGTTCTTC.

The CDR3 sequence is CASSPGLYSTDTQYF. The CDR3 DNA sequence: TGTGCCAGCAGTCCTGGACTATATAGCACAGATACGCAGTATTTT. The rearrangement uses TRBV6-1 and TRBJ2-3; TRBD2 might be the D (6 bases). From germline, CDR1 is MNHNS and CDR2 SASEGT. V shed 5 bases and J shed 0 bases, with 12 bases lying between them. CDR3 length: 15 residues.

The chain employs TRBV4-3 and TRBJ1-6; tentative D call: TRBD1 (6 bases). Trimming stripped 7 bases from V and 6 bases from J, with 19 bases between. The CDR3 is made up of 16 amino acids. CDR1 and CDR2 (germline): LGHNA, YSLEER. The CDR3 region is CASNQEWGRTNSPLHF. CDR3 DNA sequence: TGCGCCAGCAATCAAGAATGGGGGCGAACTAATTCACCCCTCCACTTT.

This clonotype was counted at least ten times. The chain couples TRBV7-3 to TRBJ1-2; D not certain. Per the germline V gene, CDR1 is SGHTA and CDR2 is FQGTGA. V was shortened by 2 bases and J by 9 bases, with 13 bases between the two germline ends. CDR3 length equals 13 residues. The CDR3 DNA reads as TGTGCCAGCAGCTTAGAACGGGCCACCAGCTACACCTTC. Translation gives CASSLERATSYTF.

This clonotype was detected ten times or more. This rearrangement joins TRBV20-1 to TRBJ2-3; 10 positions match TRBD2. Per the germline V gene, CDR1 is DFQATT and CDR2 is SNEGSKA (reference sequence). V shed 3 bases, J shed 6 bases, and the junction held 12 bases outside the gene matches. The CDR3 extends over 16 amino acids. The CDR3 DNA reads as TGCAGTGCTAGGGTGACCAGCGGGAGGGCCGGTGATACGCAGTATTTT. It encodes CSARVTSGRAGDTQYF.

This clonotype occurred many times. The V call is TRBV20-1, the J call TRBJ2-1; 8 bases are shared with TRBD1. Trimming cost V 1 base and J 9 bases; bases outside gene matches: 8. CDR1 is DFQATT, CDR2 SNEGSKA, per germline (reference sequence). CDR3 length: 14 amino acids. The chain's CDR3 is CSARGTGLSSEQFF. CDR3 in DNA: TGCAGTGCTAGAGGGACAGGGTTAAGTAGTGAGCAGTTCTTC.

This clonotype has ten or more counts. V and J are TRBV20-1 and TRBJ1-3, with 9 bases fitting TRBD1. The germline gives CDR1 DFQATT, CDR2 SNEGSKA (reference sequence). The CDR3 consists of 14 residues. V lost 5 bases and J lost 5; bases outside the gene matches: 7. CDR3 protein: CSALPGTGRNTIYF. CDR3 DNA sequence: TGCAGTGCTCTTCCCGGGACAGGGAGAAACACCATATATTTT.

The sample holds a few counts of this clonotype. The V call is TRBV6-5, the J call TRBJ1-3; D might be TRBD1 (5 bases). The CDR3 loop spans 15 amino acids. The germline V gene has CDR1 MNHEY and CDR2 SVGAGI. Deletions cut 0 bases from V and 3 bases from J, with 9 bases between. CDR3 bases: TGTGCCAGCAGTTACTCCAGGGAGGTTGGAAACACCATATATTTT. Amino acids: CASSYSREVGNTIYF.

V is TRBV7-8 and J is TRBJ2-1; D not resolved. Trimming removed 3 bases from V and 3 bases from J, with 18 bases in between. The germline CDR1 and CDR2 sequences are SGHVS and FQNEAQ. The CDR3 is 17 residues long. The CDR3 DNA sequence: TGTGCCAGCAGCTTTTTCCCCCCGACTCCCTACTACAATGAGCAGTTCTTC. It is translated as CASSFFPPTPYYNEQFF.

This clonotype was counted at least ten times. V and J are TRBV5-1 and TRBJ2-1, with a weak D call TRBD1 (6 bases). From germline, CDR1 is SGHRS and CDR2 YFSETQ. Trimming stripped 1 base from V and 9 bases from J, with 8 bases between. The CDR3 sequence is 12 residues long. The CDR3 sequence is CASSLTGTEQFF. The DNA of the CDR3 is TGCGCCAGCAGCTTGACAGGGACTGAGCAGTTCTTC.